Below, 25 T cell receptor beta chains from the same sample are listed, as sequenced in a study of cytomegalovirus exposure and HLA in healthy donors (dated by TCRdb to about 2017). Preparation of the library involved the immunoSEQ multiplex PCR assay. For the multiplex PCR, a mixture combining 60 forward primers for TCR Vbeta segments and 13 reverse primers for TCR Jbeta segments was used. TCRdb retrieved this table from immuneACCESS and kept in-frame rearrangements only. Not all clones are present; in checked studies, unresolved V genes account for under half, and no reason is known for the remainder. Present in this sample are roughly 120,000 clones, about four fifths of which were seen just once. Roughly 3.9% of the sample is taken by the ten largest. The sequenced sample consisted of PBMCs. The receptors stem from a woman aged 25 to 39 in good health and CMV-seronegative.

The chain carries TRBV19 and TRBJ2-7, with D perhaps TRBD1 (6 bases). CDR3 size: 13 residues. V was trimmed by 5 bases and J by 5 bases, leaving 13 bases between them. Germline V lookup: CDR1 LNHDA, CDR2 SQIVND (reference sequence). The CDR3 region has the DNA TGTGCCAGTAGTGTGAGCCAGGGGAACGAGCAGTACTTC. This translates into CASSVSQGNEQYF.

In nucleotides, the CDR3 is TGCGCCAGCAGCAAAAGCAGGGTGTTGGCTGAAGCTTTCTTT. This sequence encodes CASSKSRVLAEAFF. The rearrangement joins TRBV5-1 to TRBJ1-1; TRBD1 might be the D (5 bases). Germline V lookup: CDR1 SGHRS, CDR2 YFSETQ. Trimming left V 4 bases short and J 6 bases short, with 16 bases between. The CDR3 covers 14 residues.

The V gene is TRBV18, the J gene TRBJ2-3, with no clear D. Trimming left V 1 base short and J 1 base short, with 15 bases between. CDR1 and CDR2 (germline): KGHSH, LQKENI. The CDR3 is 17 residues long. The CDR3 DNA sequence: TGTGCCAGCTCACCACTGCTTACCTCGGTTGGCACAGATACGCAGTATTTT. Translating it yields CASSPLLTSVGTDTQYF.

The V call is TRBV15, the J call TRBJ1-4; D unresolved. With 4 bases removed from V and 2 bases from J, the gap between germline ends came to 8 bases. The CDR3 is made up of 14 amino acids. Looked up from germline, CDR1 is LNHNV and CDR2 is YYDKDF (reference sequence). CDR3 residues: CATSTLPTNEKLFF. The CDR3 nucleotides are TGTGCCACCAGCACCCTTCCTACTAATGAAAAACTGTTTTTT. Variable domain in full (rest from reference TRBV15 and TRBJ1-4): DAMVIQNPRYQVTQFGKPVTLSCSQTLNHNVMYWYQQKSSQAPKLLFHYYDKDFNNEADTPDNFQSRRPNTSFCFLDIRSPGLGDTAMYLCATSTLPTNEKLFFGSGTQLSVL.

V usage is TRBV10-3 and J usage is TRBJ2-2; TRBD2 aligns across 11 bases. The CDR3 sequence is 15 residues long. The germline gives CDR1 ENHRY, CDR2 SYGVKD. With 10 bases clipped from V and 7 bases from J, the junction kept 11 bases outside the gene matches. DNA of the CDR3: TGTGCCACCGAAAGACTAGCGGGAAAAAACGGGGAGCTGTTTTTT. It translates to CATERLAGKNGELFF.

This clone was counted between two and nine times. V gene TRBV7-3 combines with J gene TRBJ1-3; no definite D call. The V gene's germline CDR1 is SGHTA and CDR2 FQGTGA. This CDR3 has 15 residues. Trimming left V 2 bases short and J 2 bases short, with 10 bases between. Here the CDR3 reads CASSLRGDPGNTIYF. Here the CDR3 DNA reads TGTGCCAGCAGCTTACGAGGTGACCCTGGAAACACCATATATTTT.

The chain uses TRBV28 and TRBJ1-2; D might be TRBD1 (6 bases). The CDR3 is 14 residues long. CDR1 and CDR2 from the germline V gene are MDHEN and SYDVKM. The V end lost 4 bases, the J end lost 3 bases, and 12 bases lay between the germline ends. The CDR3 sequence is CASSSRQAYYGYTF. Written as DNA, the CDR3 is TGTGCCAGCAGTTCCCGACAGGCCTACTATGGCTACACCTTC.

The V call is TRBV30, the J call TRBJ2-3, with TRBD1 as a possible D gene (5 bases). The CDR3 runs 16 residues. Trimming took off 0 bases at V and 1 base at J, with 14 bases between the two ends. The V gene's germline CDR1 is GTSNPN and CDR2 SVGIG (reference sequence). CDR3 residues: CAWSVGTGAGTDTQYF. The CDR3 bases are TGTGCCTGGAGTGTCGGTACAGGAGCTGGCACAGATACGCAGTATTTT.

This clone was observed a handful of times. The chain couples TRBV6-1 to TRBJ1-6; 7 bases match TRBD1. With V trimmed by 6 bases and J by 7 bases, 9 bases remained unmatched. The CDR3 is 15 amino acids. Germline CDR1 MNHNS, CDR2 SASEGT. The CDR3 region has the DNA TGTGCCAGCAGGAACCGGGACAGCGCAAATTCACCCCTCCACTTT. Translation gives CASRNRDSANSPLHF.

The table lists this clone with a count of one. The chain employs TRBV19 and TRBJ2-7; 9 nucleotides match TRBD2. The CDR3 is 14 residues long. Germline CDR1 is LNHDA and CDR2 is SQIVND (reference sequence). V dropped 3 bases and J dropped 5; count of bases not matched to a gene: 5. The CDR3 nucleotides are TGTGCCAGTAGTATCACTAGCGGGTCCCACGAGCAGTACTTC. It translates to CASSITSGSHEQYF. The full variable domain, rest sourced from reference TRBV19 and TRBJ2-7, is DGGITQSPKYLFRKEGQNVTLSCEQNLNHDAMYWYRQDPGQGLRLIYYSQIVNDFQKGDIAEGYSVSREKKESFPLTVTSAQKNPTAFYLCASSITSGSHEQYFGPGTRLTVT.

The rearrangement joins TRBV7-8 to TRBJ2-7; D unresolved. Germline lookup yields CDR1 SGHVS and CDR2 FQNEAQ. Trimming took off 1 base at V and 3 bases at J, with 10 bases between the two ends. The CDR3 covers 14 residues. The CDR3 loop is CASSLGHRSYEQYF. CDR3 nucleotide sequence: TGTGCCAGCAGCTTAGGTCACCGGAGCTACGAGCAGTACTTC.

V and J are TRBV11-2 and TRBJ2-6; D not resolved. This CDR3 is 13 amino acids long. The ends were cut back, 5 bases at V and 4 bases at J, with 6 bases in the middle. Germline assignment: CDR1 SGHAT and CDR2 FQNNGV. The CDR3 bases are TGTGCCAGCAGCGTATTGGGGGCCAACGTCCTGACTTTC. Encoded protein: CASSVLGANVLTF.

The chain employs TRBV7-2 and TRBJ2-2, with 8 bases aligning to TRBD1. V dropped 5 bases and J dropped 6; count of bases not matched to a gene: 11. Germline V lookup: CDR1 SGHTA, CDR2 FQGNSA. CDR3 length: 16 amino acids. The CDR3 DNA sequence: TGTGCCAGCAGCCCAAGAGCGACAGGGGTGGCCGGGGAGCTGTTTTTT. This codes for CASSPRATGVAGELFF.

The chain has TRBV5-1 and TRBJ2-1, with TRBD2 identical over 12 bases. This CDR3 comprises 17 residues. Germline values: CDR1 SGHRS, CDR2 YFSETQ. V shed 9 bases, J shed 0 bases, and the junction held 10 bases outside the gene matches. For the CDR3, the DNA is TGCGCCACGCGGGCTAGCGGGAGGGCCTCCTCCTACAATGAGCAGTTCTTC. Encoded protein: CATRASGRASSYNEQFF.

The chain carries TRBV5-5 and TRBJ2-2; TRBD1 might be the D (6 bases). The length of the CDR3 is 15 residues. Germline CDR1 and CDR2: SGHKS and YYEKEE (reference sequence). Trimming shortened V by 2 bases and J by 1 base, and 9 bases separated the two germline ends. The DNA of the CDR3 is TGTGCCAGCAGCTTCTCGGGACAGAACACCGGGGAGCTGTTTTTT. It is translated as CASSFSGQNTGELFF.

The chain employs TRBV9 and TRBJ1-5, with D unresolved. V lost 1 base to trimming and J lost 9 bases, with 14 bases between them. CDR3 length: 14 amino acids. The germline CDR1 and CDR2 sequences are SGDLS and YYNGEE. The CDR3 spells CASSVFGGLGPQHF. CDR3 DNA sequence: TGTGCCAGCAGCGTATTCGGCGGACTAGGGCCCCAGCATTTT.

This chain links TRBV28 with TRBJ1-1; a weak D match, TRBD1 (6 bases). Germline V lookup: CDR1 MDHEN, CDR2 SYDVKM. Trimming stripped 7 bases from V and 4 bases from J, with 19 bases between. CDR3 length: 15 amino acids. The CDR3 spells CASTYPRGAGTEAFF. CDR3 bases: TGTGCCAGCACCTATCCTCGGGGGGCGGGCACTGAAGCTTTCTTT.

This rearrangement joins TRBV28 to TRBJ2-5, with 12 nucleotides matching TRBD1. From germline, CDR1 is MDHEN and CDR2 SYDVKM. This CDR3 has 17 residues. V trimming: 8 bases; J trimming: 2 bases; junction bases outside the gene matches: 12. CDR3 in amino acids: CASAPGQGARQQETQYF. DNA for the CDR3: TGTGCCAGCGCTCCGGGACAGGGGGCGCGACAGCAAGAGACCCAGTACTTC.

The gene calls are TRBV7-8 and TRBJ1-1; D uncertain. V was pared by 5 bases and J by 6 bases, with 19 bases between. The CDR3 has 15 residues. Germline V lookup: CDR1 SGHVS, CDR2 FQNEAQ. DNA for the CDR3: TGTGCCAGCAGCCCCCCCGATAAGGAGGACGCTGAAGCTTTCTTT. This codes for CASSPPDKEDAEAFF.

This clone has only one observation. The CDR3 sequence is CASSTRTGGNNQPQHF. As DNA, the CDR3 is TGTGCCAGTAGTACCAGGACAGGGGGCAACAATCAGCCCCAGCATTTT. This chain joins TRBV19 and TRBJ1-5; 11 bases align to TRBD1. The CDR3 runs 16 residues. V shed 4 bases and J 3 bases; nucleotides not matched to a gene: 5. Germline values: CDR1 LNHDA, CDR2 SQIVND (reference sequence).

The gene calls are TRBV13 and TRBJ2-7; 14 nucleotides line up with TRBD2. There are 17 residues in the CDR3. In germline, CDR1 is PRHDT, CDR2 FYEKMQ (reference sequence). V dropped 5 bases and J dropped 1; count of bases not matched to a gene: 7. This chain's CDR3 is CASSTGTSGRGSYEQYF. DNA for the CDR3: TGTGCCAGCAGCACCGGGACTAGCGGGAGAGGGTCCTACGAGCAGTACTTC.

This clone was observed a handful of times. J is TRBJ1-5 and V is TRBV6-1; D unclear. This CDR3 spans 14 amino acids. The V end was cut by 6 bases, the J end by 2 bases, with 11 bases between. Germline V gene sequence: CDR1 MNHNS, CDR2 SASEGT. The CDR3 spells CASREGWGNQPQHF. The CDR3 DNA sequence: TGTGCCAGCAGGGAGGGTTGGGGCAATCAGCCCCAGCATTTT.

The chain couples TRBV5-4 to TRBJ2-5; 13 bases match TRBD2. This CDR3 is 18 amino acids long. Germline-derived CDR1 and CDR2 are SGHNT and YYREEE (reference sequence). V was pared by 0 bases and J by 2 bases, with 7 bases of the junction left unmatched. Here the CDR3 DNA reads TGTGCCAGCAGCTTGGGACGGACTAGCGGGAGCCGGCAAGAGACCCAGTACTTC. Amino acids: CASSLGRTSGSRQETQYF.

The chain recombines TRBV5-1 with TRBJ1-1; D is unclear. V was trimmed by 2 bases and J by 4 bases, leaving 9 bases between them. CDR3 length: 13 amino acids. The germline V gene encodes CDR1 SGHRS and CDR2 YFSETQ. Here the CDR3 DNA reads TGCGCCAGCAGCTTCGAGGGAGGCACTGAAGCTTTCTTT. Its translation is CASSFEGGTEAFF.

The chain uses TRBV14 and TRBJ1-1; no clear D gene. V dropped 0 bases and J dropped 1 base, with 9 bases sitting between them. The CDR3 is 15 residues long. Germline V CDR1 and CDR2: SGHDN, FVKESK. The CDR3 sequence is CASSQDTSWNTEAFF. In DNA, the CDR3 is TGTGCCAGCAGCCAAGATACAAGTTGGAACACTGAAGCTTTCTTT.